These 24 T cell receptor beta chains were all obtained from the same sample, sequenced in a study of blood T cell repertoires in COVID-19. Assay used: immunoSEQ multiplex PCR; TCRdb lists only in-frame clones, some missing. The sample records hundreds of thousands of clones, approximately 82% being singletons. Sequencing used PBMCs or T cells enriched from blood (not recorded which). Every receptor here comes from a man in his forties who had been exposed to COVID-19.

This clone was observed once. The genes are TRBV9 and TRBJ1-5; 10 bases align to TRBD1. There are 15 residues in the CDR3. CDR1 and CDR2 (germline): SGDLS, YYNGEE. V shed 0 bases and J 4 bases; nucleotides not matched to a gene: 1. For the CDR3, the DNA is TGTGCCAGCAGCGTAGAGGGACAGGGGAATCAGCCCCAGCATTTT. Amino acids: CASSVEGQGNQPQHF.

This clone was counted a few times. V and J are TRBV5-1 and TRBJ2-7; TRBD2 is a possible D gene (7 bases). V shed 1 base and J shed 3 bases, with 23 bases lying between them. Germline assignment: CDR1 SGHRS and CDR2 YFSETQ. CDR3 length: 18 residues. CDR3 nucleotide sequence: TGCGCCAGCAGCTTGAGGTCACAGACCAGCGGGACATTCTACGAGCAGTACTTC. Translated, it gives CASSLRSQTSGTFYEQYF.

J is TRBJ1-3 and V is TRBV2, with 9 bases lining up with TRBD1. The CDR3 consists of 14 residues. CDR1 and CDR2 from the germline V gene are SNHLY and FYNNEI. Trimming cost V 9 bases and J 4 bases; bases outside gene matches: 7. CDR3 amino acids: CARTGTGNGNTIYF. The CDR3 bases are TGTGCCAGGACCGGGACAGGGAACGGAAACACCATATATTTT.

The chain couples TRBV10-2 to TRBJ1-5, with 9 bases that match TRBD1. Germline CDR1 reads WSHSY; CDR2 reads SAAADI. J lost 4 bases, V lost 7 bases, and 5 bases had no gene match. CDR3 size: 14 residues. CDR3 amino acids: CASTLGQGNQPQHF. The CDR3 nucleotides read TGCGCCAGCACACTGGGACAGGGTAATCAGCCCCAGCATTTT.

CDR3: CASSQRRTAPLHF. DNA of the CDR3: TGTGCCAGCAGCCAACGGAGGACCGCACCCCTCCACTTT. The chain couples TRBV14 to TRBJ1-6; D is uncertain. CDR1 is SGHDN and CDR2 is FVKESK in the germline V gene. The germline V and J ends were trimmed by 2 bases and 11 bases, with 10 bases remaining between them. The CDR3 consists of 13 residues.

This sequence joins TRBV30 and TRBJ2-1, with TRBD2 matching 10 bases. The ends lost 5 bases at V and 0 bases at J; junction bases unmatched: 10. Germline lookup yields CDR1 GTSNPN and CDR2 SVGIG (reference sequence). The CDR3 runs 17 residues. The CDR3 spells CAWEAGGPQSSYNEQFF. In DNA, the CDR3 is TGTGCCTGGGAAGCGGGAGGGCCCCAGAGCTCCTACAATGAGCAGTTCTTC.

The J gene is TRBJ1-2, the V gene TRBV2; TRBD1 agrees at 8 bases. This CDR3 comprises 13 residues. V shed 7 bases, J shed 8 bases, and the junction held 9 bases outside the gene matches. CDR1 and CDR2 from the germline V gene are SNHLY and FYNNEI. CDR3 region: CASTGAGGFGYTF. In nucleotides, the CDR3 is TGTGCCAGCACGGGGGCAGGGGGCTTCGGCTACACCTTC.

For the CDR3, the DNA is TGTGCCAGCAGCCCAGGACTAGCGGAGAGGTTAGAGCAGTTCTTC. Its protein is CASSPGLAERLEQFF. The genes are TRBV4-2 and TRBJ2-1; TRBD2 aligns across 10 bases. Trimming took 4 bases from V and 10 from J; bases not matched to a gene: 10. CDR3 length equals 15 residues. Germline lookup yields CDR1 LGHNA and CDR2 YNFKEQ.

This clone appeared once. This sequence joins TRBV6-5 and TRBJ1-2; D remains unclear. V shed 2 bases and J shed 7 bases, with 14 bases lying between them. The length of the CDR3 is 14 residues. Germline V lookup: CDR1 MNHEY, CDR2 SVGAGI. As DNA, the CDR3 is TGTGCCAGCAGTTACCCATCCTCTCCGCGTGGCTACACCTTC. Its protein is CASSYPSSPRGYTF.

The chain has TRBV10-2 and TRBJ2-4; the D gene is possibly TRBD1 (5 bases). This CDR3 region has 13 residues. V dropped 8 bases and J dropped 8 bases, with 16 bases sitting between them. Per germline, CDR1 WSHSY and CDR2 SAAADI. The CDR3 reads CASRAPGSDIQYF. In nucleotides, the CDR3 is TGCGCCAGCCGGGCTCCAGGGTCAGACATTCAGTACTTC.

The chain links TRBV12-3 or TRBV12-4 to TRBJ1-1; possibly TRBD1 for D (5 bases). CDR3 length: 13 amino acids. The V end was cut by 5 bases, the J end by 5 bases, with 12 bases between. The CDR3 DNA sequence: TGTGCCAGCAGTCGCCCCCCAGGGACTGAAGCTTTCTTT. This encodes CASSRPPGTEAFF.

V gene TRBV20-1 combines with J gene TRBJ2-1; tentative D call: TRBD1 (6 bases). CDR1 is DFQATT and CDR2 is SNEGSKA in the germline V gene (reference sequence). The CDR3 runs to 11 residues. The germline V and J ends were trimmed by 0 bases and 13 bases, with 10 bases remaining between them. Here the CDR3 reads CSARDGGQQFF. The DNA for the CDR3 is TGCAGTGCTAGAGATGGGGGACAACAGTTCTTC.

The CDR3 loop is CASSLRGGKAFF. For the CDR3, the DNA is TGTGCCAGCAGTTTAAGGGGGGGGAAAGCTTTCTTT. The rearrangement joins TRBV12-3 or TRBV12-4 to TRBJ1-1; D is perhaps TRBD1 (6 bases). The CDR3 length is 12 residues. V was clipped by 2 bases and J by 9 bases, with 10 bases between them.

The gene calls are TRBV27 and TRBJ2-3; 10 positions agree with TRBD1. The germline gives CDR1 MNHEY, CDR2 SMNVEV (reference sequence). The CDR3 is 15 residues long. The V gene end was trimmed by 6 bases and the J gene end by 3 bases; junction bases not matched to a gene: 6. The CDR3 region has the DNA TGTGCCAGCAGCCAACCGGGACAGGGGACAGATACGCAGTATTTT. This codes for CASSQPGQGTDTQYF.

Comment on this clone: One end of the junction is discordant with germline, which a read error may explain. This chain connects TRBV19 to TRBJ2-7, with TRBD1 identical over 10 bases. The CDR3 runs 15 residues. Germline V gene lookup returns CDR1 LNHDA and CDR2 SQIVND (reference sequence). CDR3 nucleotide sequence: TGTGCCAGTAGTAGAGGACAGGGGGGCTCCCACGAGCAGTACTTC. Protein: CASSRGQGGSHEQYF.

V and J are TRBV27 and TRBJ2-7, with TRBD2 matching 9 bases. The V gene end was trimmed by 0 bases and the J gene end by 2 bases; junction bases not matched to a gene: 2. CDR3 length: 15 amino acids. The germline V gene has CDR1 MNHEY and CDR2 SMNVEV (reference sequence). The CDR3 is CASSLSLAGTYEQYF. As DNA, the CDR3 is TGTGCCAGCAGTTTATCTCTAGCGGGAACCTACGAGCAGTACTTC.

This clone came up a few times. The chain carries TRBV5-1 and TRBJ2-1; a weak D match, TRBD2 (6 bases). Germline V gene data show CDR1 as SGHRS and CDR2 as YFSETQ. This CDR3 spans 13 amino acids. V dropped 6 bases and J dropped 6 bases, with 13 bases sitting between them. DNA for the CDR3: TGCGCCAGCACGGCTAGCGAGACCAATGAGCAGTTCTTC. Protein: CASTASETNEQFF.

The chain recombines TRBV10-3 with TRBJ2-7, with 8 bases matching TRBD1. Per germline, CDR1 ENHRY and CDR2 SYGVKD. The CDR3 consists of 14 residues. J lost 3 bases, V lost 7 bases, and 8 bases had no gene match. The CDR3 nucleotides read TGTGCCATCACTCCGGACAGGGTGTACTACGAGCAGTACTTC. Its translation: CAITPDRVYYEQYF.

This chain links TRBV5-1 with TRBJ2-7, with D perhaps matching TRBD1 (7 bases). Germline V gene data show CDR1 as SGHRS and CDR2 as YFSETQ. This CDR3 contains 15 residues. V lost 3 bases to trimming and J lost 0 bases, with 13 bases between them. CDR3 sequence: CASSSGAGGSYEQYF. The DNA for the CDR3 is TGCGCCAGCAGCTCGGGGGCAGGGGGCTCCTACGAGCAGTACTTC.

The rearrangement joins TRBV30 to TRBJ1-2; a possible D gene is TRBD1 (6 bases). This CDR3 region has 17 residues. The V gene lost 2 bases and the J gene lost 2 bases, with 21 bases spanning the gap. Germline CDR1 is GTSNPN and CDR2 is SVGIG (reference sequence). The CDR3: CAWSLPYPGGENYGYTF. The CDR3 coding sequence is TGTGCCTGGAGTCTCCCATATCCGGGGGGCGAGAACTATGGCTACACCTTC. Using reference TRBV30 and TRBJ1-2 for the parts outside the CDR3, the full variable domain is SQTIHQWPATLVQPVGSPLSLECTVEGTSNPNLYWYRQAAGRGLQLLFYSVGIGQISSEVPQNLSASRPQDRQFILSSKKLLLSDSGFYLCAWSLPYPGGENYGYTFGSGTRLTVV.

This clone appeared a few times. V usage is TRBV19 and J usage is TRBJ2-5, with 11 bases matching TRBD2. This CDR3 has 15 amino acids. The J segment lost 1 base and the V segment lost 7 bases, leaving 5 bases of the junction unmatched. In germline, CDR1 is LNHDA, CDR2 SQIVND (reference sequence). The CDR3 nucleotides are TGTGCCAGTATGGGGCTAGCGGGAGGCCAAGAGACCCAGTACTTC. Protein product: CASMGLAGGQETQYF.

This clone turned up a few times. This sequence joins TRBV12-5 and TRBJ1-6, with 10 nucleotides matching TRBD1. Per germline, CDR1 LGHNT and CDR2 FRNRAP. This CDR3 has 14 amino acids. The ends lost 5 bases at V and 9 bases at J; junction bases unmatched: 4. CDR3 in amino acids: CASGRQGASSPLHF. In DNA form, the CDR3 reads TGTGCTAGTGGTCGACAGGGGGCAAGTTCACCCCTCCACTTT.

The chain uses TRBV7-2 and TRBJ2-1; the D gene is possibly TRBD2 (5 bases). The V end was cut by 3 bases, the J end by 8 bases, with 14 bases between. CDR1 SGHTA and CDR2 FQGNSA come from the germline V gene. This CDR3 comprises 14 residues. CDR3 nucleotide sequence: TGTGCCAGCAGCTTTTTGATAGGTAGCGATGAGCAGTTCTTC. Translation gives CASSFLIGSDEQFF.

In DNA form, the CDR3 reads TGTGCCAGCAGCTACACAGGGGGCTCTGAAGCTTTCTTT. This encodes CASSYTGGSEAFF. The chain uses TRBV3-1 (or the pseudogene TRBV3-2) and TRBJ1-1; 9 nucleotides line up with TRBD1. V lost 5 bases and J lost 6; bases outside the gene matches: 4. The CDR3 has 13 residues. Germline loops: CDR1 LGHDT, CDR2 YNNKEL (reference sequence).